These T cell receptor beta chains were read from a single sample in a study of blood T cell repertoires in COVID-19. Data came from immunoSEQ multiplex PCR; TCRdb stores just in-frame clones and leaves some out. The table lists 150,000 to 200,000 clones, 80% to 85% of them singletons, with roughly 5% in the top ten. The specimen sequenced was PBMCs or T cells enriched from blood (not recorded which). The receptors were gathered from a man between 65 and 85 years old who had been exposed to COVID-19. The CDR3 runs from the conserved cysteine through the conserved F or W. A D gene is named only where the DNA matches it firmly. The size of a clone is reported for some rows only, either as once, few or many, or as a class for expanded clones.

j_call: TRBJ1-2
clone_size: NA
v_call: TRBV10-3
d_call: NA
cdr3_aa: CAISEGGGYYGYTF
cdr3_nt: TGTGCCATCAGTGAAGGGGGTGGGTACTATGGCTACACCTTC

j_call: TRBJ2-5
clone_size: once
v_call: TRBV5-4
d_call: NA
cdr3_aa: CASSLGGTQASETQYF
cdr3_nt: TGTGCCAGCAGCTTGGGTGGGACACAGGCCTCAGAGACCCAGTACTTC

j_call: TRBJ2-3
clone_size: NA
v_call: TRBV2
d_call: TRBD1
cdr3_aa: CASNTQGGTDTQYF
cdr3_nt: TGTGCCAGCAATACCCAGGGGGGCACAGATACGCAGTATTTT

j_call: TRBJ2-7
clone_size: NA
v_call: TRBV6-5
d_call: TRBD1
cdr3_aa: CASRSGTGGSYEQYF
cdr3_nt: TGTGCCAGCCGTTCCGGGACAGGGGGATCCTACGAGCAGTACTTC

j_call: TRBJ1-4
clone_size: few
v_call: TRBV6-5
d_call: NA
cdr3_aa: CASRPQGVTNEKLFF
cdr3_nt: TGTGCCAGCAGACCACAGGGCGTAACTAATGAAAAACTGTTTTTT

j_call: TRBJ2-2
clone_size: NA
v_call: TRBV3-1/TRBV3-2
d_call: TRBD2
cdr3_aa: CASRRRGGHGELFF
cdr3_nt: TGTGCCAGCAGACGGCGGGGGGGCCACGGGGAGCTGTTTTTT

j_call: TRBJ1-2
clone_size: NA
v_call: TRBV28
d_call: NA
cdr3_aa: CASSTVGRVAGYTF
cdr3_nt: TGTGCCAGCAGTACCGTGGGCAGGGTGGCCGGCTACACCTTC

j_call: TRBJ2-7
clone_size: NA
v_call: TRBV28
d_call: TRBD1
cdr3_aa: CASSVGQEHYEQYF
cdr3_nt: TGTGCCAGCAGTGTCGGACAGGAACACTACGAGCAGTACTTC

j_call: TRBJ1-1
clone_size: NA
v_call: TRBV15
d_call: NA
cdr3_aa: CATSRARGLNTEAFF
cdr3_nt: TGTGCCACCAGCAGAGCAAGAGGCCTGAACACTGAAGCTTTCTTT

j_call: TRBJ2-2
clone_size: few
v_call: TRBV5-4
d_call: TRBD2
cdr3_aa: CASSKGLAGGTGELFF
cdr3_nt: TGTGCCAGCAGCAAGGGACTAGCGGGAGGCACCGGGGAGCTGTTTTTT

j_call: TRBJ1-3
clone_size: few
v_call: TRBV9
d_call: NA
cdr3_aa: CASSDALGAGNTIYF
cdr3_nt: TGTGCCAGCAGCGACGCGCTGGGGGCCGGGAACACCATATATTTT

j_call: TRBJ1-5
clone_size: NA
v_call: TRBV29-1
d_call: NA
cdr3_aa: CSVEAGSNQPQHF
cdr3_nt: TGCAGCGTTGAGGCGGGTAGCAATCAGCCCCAGCATTTT

j_call: TRBJ2-2
clone_size: NA
v_call: TRBV24-1
d_call: NA
cdr3_aa: CATSRGTGELFF
cdr3_nt: TGTGCCACCAGTAGGGGTACCGGGGAGCTGTTTTTT

j_call: TRBJ2-3
clone_size: few
v_call: TRBV5-4
d_call: NA
cdr3_aa: CASSSGPSVGADTQYF
cdr3_nt: TGTGCCAGCAGCTCCGGGCCGTCTGTAGGGGCAGATACGCAGTATTTT

j_call: TRBJ2-1
clone_size: NA
v_call: TRBV9
d_call: TRBD2
cdr3_aa: CASSGGGVSYNEQFF
cdr3_nt: TGTGCCAGCAGCGGGGGAGGGGTGTCCTACAATGAGCAGTTCTTC